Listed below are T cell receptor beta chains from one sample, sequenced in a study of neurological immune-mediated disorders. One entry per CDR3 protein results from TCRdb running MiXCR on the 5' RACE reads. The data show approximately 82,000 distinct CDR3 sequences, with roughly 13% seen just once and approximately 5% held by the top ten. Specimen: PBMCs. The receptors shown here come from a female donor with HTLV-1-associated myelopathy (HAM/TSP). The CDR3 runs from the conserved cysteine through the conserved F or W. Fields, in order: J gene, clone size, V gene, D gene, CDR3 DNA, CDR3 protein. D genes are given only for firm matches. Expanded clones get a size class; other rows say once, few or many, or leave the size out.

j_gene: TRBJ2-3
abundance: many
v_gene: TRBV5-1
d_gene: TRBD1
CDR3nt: TGCGCCAGCAGCTTGGCCGGCGGGACAGGGAGCACAGATACGCAGTATTTT
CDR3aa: CASSLAGGTGSTDTQYF

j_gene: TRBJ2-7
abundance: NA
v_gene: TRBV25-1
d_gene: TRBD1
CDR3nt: TGTGCCAGCAGTGAAGTCAGGGGGTACGAGCAGTACTTC
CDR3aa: CASSEVRGYEQYF

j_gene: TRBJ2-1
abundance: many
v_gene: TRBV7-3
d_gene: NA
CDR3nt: TGTGCCAGCAGCTTAACGTCGCCTTACAATGAGCAGTTCTTC
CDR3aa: CASSLTSPYNEQFF

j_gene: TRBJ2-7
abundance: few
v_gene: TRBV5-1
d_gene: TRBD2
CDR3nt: TGCGCCAGCAGTTCATCACTAGCGGGGGGCTACGAGCAGTACTTC
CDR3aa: CASSSSLAGGYEQYF

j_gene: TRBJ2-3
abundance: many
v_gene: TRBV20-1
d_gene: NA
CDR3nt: TGCAGTGCTACGAGGGGGGCCCGCACAGATACGCAGTATTTT
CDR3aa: CSATRGARTDTQYF

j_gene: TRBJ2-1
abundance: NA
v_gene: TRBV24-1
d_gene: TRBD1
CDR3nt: TGTGCCACCAGTGATTTAGGGGGCCAGGAGCAGTTCTTC
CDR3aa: CATSDLGGQEQFF

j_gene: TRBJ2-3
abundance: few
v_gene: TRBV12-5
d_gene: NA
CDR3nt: TGTGCTAGTGGTTTGGGTGCCACAGATACGCAGTATTTT
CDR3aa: CASGLGATDTQYF

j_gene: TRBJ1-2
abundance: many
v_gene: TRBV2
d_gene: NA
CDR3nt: TGTGCCAGCAGTGAAGCAGGGGGGACGCCAGTCTCCTTC
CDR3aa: CASSEAGGTPVSF

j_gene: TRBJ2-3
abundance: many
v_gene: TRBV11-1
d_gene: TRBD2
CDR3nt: TGTGCCAGCAGCCGACTAGCGGGGGGGCAAGATACGCAGTATTTT
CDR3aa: CASSRLAGGQDTQYF

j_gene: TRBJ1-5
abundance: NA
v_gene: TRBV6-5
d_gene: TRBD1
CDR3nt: TGTGCCAGCAGTATTACGATACCAGGGGGGAGCAATCAGCCCCAGCATTTT
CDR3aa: CASSITIPGGSNQPQHF

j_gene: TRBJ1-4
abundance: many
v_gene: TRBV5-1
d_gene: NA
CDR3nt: TGCGCCAGCAGCTTGGACAAGACTCACCCAACTAATGAAAAACTGTTTTTT
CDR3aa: CASSLDKTHPTNEKLFF

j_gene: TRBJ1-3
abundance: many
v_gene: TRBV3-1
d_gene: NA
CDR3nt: TGTGCCAGCAGCCAAGTTCTTCAAGGACGCCTGGGAAACACCATATATTTT
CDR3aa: CASSQVLQGRLGNTIYF

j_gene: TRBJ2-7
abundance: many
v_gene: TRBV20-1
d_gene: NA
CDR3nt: TGCAGTGCTAGATCGAGGGACGAGCAGTACTTC
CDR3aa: CSARSRDEQYF

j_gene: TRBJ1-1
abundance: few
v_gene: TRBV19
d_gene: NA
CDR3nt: TGTGCCAGTAGTATACTACAGGGATTGGGCACTGAAGCTTTCTTT
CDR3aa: CASSILQGLGTEAFF

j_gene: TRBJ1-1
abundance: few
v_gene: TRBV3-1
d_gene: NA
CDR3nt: TGTGCCAGCACCCAAGGCAGGGGCGCTGAAGCTTTCTTT
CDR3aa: CASTQGRGAEAFF

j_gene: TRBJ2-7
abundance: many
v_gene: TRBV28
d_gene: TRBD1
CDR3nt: TGTGCCAGCAGTTTATGGGGACAGACCCGGCGCAACGAGCAGTACTTC
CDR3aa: CASSLWGQTRRNEQYF

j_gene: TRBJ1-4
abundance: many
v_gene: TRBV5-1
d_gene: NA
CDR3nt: TGCGCCAGCAGCCTAAGGGGGGCGCGGGCAACTAATGAAAAACTGTTTTTT
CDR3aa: CASSLRGARATNEKLFF

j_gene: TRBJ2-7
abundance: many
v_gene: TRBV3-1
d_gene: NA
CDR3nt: TGTGCCAGCAGCCGTTCCGGGGCCAGGGTGTTCTTCCACGAGCAGTACTTC
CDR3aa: CASSRSGARVFFHEQYF

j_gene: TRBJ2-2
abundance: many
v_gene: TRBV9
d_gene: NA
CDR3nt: TGTGCCAGCAGCGTAGAGGGGCAGACCGGGGAGCTGTTTTTT
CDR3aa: CASSVEGQTGELFF

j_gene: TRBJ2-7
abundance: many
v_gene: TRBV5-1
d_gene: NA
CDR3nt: TGCGCCAGCAAGGGGGACATTGAGTCCTACGAGCAGTACTTC
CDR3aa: CASKGDIESYEQYF

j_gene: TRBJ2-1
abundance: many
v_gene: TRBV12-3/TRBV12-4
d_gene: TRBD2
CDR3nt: TGTGCCAGCAGTTTAACGCGGGGGGGCCTTAATGAGCAGTTCTTC
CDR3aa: CASSLTRGGLNEQFF

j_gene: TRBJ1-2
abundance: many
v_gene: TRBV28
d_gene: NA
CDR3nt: TGTGCCAGCACGGAGGGGTATGGCTACACCTTC
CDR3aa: CASTEGYGYTF

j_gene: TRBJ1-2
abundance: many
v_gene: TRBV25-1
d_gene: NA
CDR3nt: TGTGCCAGCAGTGAGGTCTCGTCACTCCGTAACTATGGCTACACCTTC
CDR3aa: CASSEVSSLRNYGYTF

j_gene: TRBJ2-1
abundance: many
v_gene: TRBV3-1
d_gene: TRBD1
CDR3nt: TGTGCCAGCAGCCAAAAATGGGGGACAGCGAGGGGTGAGCAGTTCTTC
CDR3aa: CASSQKWGTARGEQFF

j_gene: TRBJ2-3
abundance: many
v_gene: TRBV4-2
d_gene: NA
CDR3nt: TGTGCCAGCAGCCCGCGATTGTACACAGATACGCAGTATTTT
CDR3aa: CASSPRLYTDTQYF

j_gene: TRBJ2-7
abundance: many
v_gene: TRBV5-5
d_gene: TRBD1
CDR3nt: TGTGCCAGCAGCTCGGGGTTAGGACAGGAGGCCTACGAGCAGTACTTC
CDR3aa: CASSSGLGQEAYEQYF

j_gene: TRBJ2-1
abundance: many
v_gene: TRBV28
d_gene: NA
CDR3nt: TGTGCCAGCAGTTTAAGGGGAGCGTACAATGAGCAGTTCTTC
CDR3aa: CASSLRGAYNEQFF

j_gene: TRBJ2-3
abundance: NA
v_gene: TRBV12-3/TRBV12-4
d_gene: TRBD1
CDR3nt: TGTGCCAGCAGTCCCCGGGACAGACTGACGGGTACGCAGTATTTT
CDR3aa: CASSPRDRLTGTQYF

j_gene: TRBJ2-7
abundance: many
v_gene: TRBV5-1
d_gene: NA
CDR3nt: TGCGCCAGCAGCCCTCCCGAGCAGGGGCCAACGGGGGAGCAGTACTTC
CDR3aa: CASSPPEQGPTGEQYF

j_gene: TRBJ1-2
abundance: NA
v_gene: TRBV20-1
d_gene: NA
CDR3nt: TGCAGTGCTCGAGGGAGAGCTAACTATGGCTACACCTTC
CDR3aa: CSARGRANYGYTF

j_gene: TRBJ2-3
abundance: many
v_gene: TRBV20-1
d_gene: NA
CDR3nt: TGCAGTGCCCGGGGTCAGCGGGCCGACACAGATACGCAGTATTTT
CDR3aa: CSARGQRADTDTQYF

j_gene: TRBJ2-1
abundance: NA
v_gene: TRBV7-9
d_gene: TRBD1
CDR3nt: TGTGCCAGCATCCCAGACAGGGACCCATTCGATGAGCAGTTCTTC
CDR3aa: CASIPDRDPFDEQFF

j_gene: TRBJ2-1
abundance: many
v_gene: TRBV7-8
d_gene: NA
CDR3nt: TGTGCCAGCAGCTCCGCTTATGAGCAGTTCTTC
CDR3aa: CASSSAYEQFF

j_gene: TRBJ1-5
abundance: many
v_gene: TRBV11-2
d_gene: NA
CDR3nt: TGTGCCAGCAGCCCAGGAGGGAGCAATCAGCCCCAGCATTTT
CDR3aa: CASSPGGSNQPQHF

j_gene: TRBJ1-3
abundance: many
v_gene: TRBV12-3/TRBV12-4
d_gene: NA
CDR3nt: TGTGCCAGCAGTCCTACCCCCGGACCCCTCTCTGGAAACACCATATATTTT
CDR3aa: CASSPTPGPLSGNTIYF

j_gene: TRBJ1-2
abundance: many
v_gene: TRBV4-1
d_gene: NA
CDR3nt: TGCGCCAGCAGCCAACGGAGCGACAGAGCTAACTATGGCTACACCTTC
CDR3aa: CASSQRSDRANYGYTF

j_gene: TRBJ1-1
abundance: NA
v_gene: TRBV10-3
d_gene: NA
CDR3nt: TGTGCCATCAGTGAGTCATTTCCGGGGCAAAGGAGCGCTTTCTTT
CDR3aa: CAISESFPGQRSAFF

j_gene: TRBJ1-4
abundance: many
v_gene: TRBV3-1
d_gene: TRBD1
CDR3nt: TGTGCCAGCAGCGAATACAAAATGGGACAGCCTAATGAAAAACTGTTTTTT
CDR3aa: CASSEYKMGQPNEKLFF

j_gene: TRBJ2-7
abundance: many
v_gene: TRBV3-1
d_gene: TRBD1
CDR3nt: TGTGCCAGCAGCCAGGGACAGGCTTTCTACGAGCAGTACTTC
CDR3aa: CASSQGQAFYEQYF

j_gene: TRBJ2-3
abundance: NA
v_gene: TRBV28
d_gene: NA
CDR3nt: TGTGCCAGCAGTCCGCTTAACGGGCCAATGGGAACAGATACGCAGTATTTT
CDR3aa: CASSPLNGPMGTDTQYF

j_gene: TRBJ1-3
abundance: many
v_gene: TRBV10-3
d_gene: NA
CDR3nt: TGTGCCATCAGACGTCAGGGGACCTTAGGAAACACCATATATTTT
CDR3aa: CAIRRQGTLGNTIYF

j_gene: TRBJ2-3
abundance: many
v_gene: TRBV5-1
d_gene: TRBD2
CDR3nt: TGCGCCAGCAGCTTGGGGAGCGGGGCAGGCACAGATACGCAGTATTTT
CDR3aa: CASSLGSGAGTDTQYF

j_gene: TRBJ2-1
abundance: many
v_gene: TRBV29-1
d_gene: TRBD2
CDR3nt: TGCAGCGCGATCGGGGGGTCCCGCTACAATGAGCAGTTCTTC
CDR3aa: CSAIGGSRYNEQFF

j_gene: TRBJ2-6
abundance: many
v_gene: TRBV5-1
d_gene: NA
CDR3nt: TGCGCCAGCAGCTTGGGCTCTGGGGCCAACGTCCTGACTTTC
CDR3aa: CASSLGSGANVLTF

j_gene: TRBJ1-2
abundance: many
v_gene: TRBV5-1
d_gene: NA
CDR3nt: TGCGCCAGCAGCTGGGGATACAGCGGAACGACCTATGGCTACACCTTC
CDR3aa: CASSWGYSGTTYGYTF

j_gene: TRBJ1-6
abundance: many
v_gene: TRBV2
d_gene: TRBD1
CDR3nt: TGTGCCAGCACCAACTTAGGGGACAGGGATTCACCCCTCCACTTT
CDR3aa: CASTNLGDRDSPLHF

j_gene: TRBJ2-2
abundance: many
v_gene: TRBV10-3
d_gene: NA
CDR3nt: TGTGCCATCAATCCCAGGGAAGGCGACGGGGAGCTGTTTTTT
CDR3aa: CAINPREGDGELFF

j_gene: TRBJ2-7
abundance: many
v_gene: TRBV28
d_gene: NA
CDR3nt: TGTGCCAGCAGTGCCCTACCCTACGAGCAGTACTTC
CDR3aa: CASSALPYEQYF

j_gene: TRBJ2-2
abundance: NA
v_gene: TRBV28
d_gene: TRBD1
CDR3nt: TGTACCAGCAGGGACAGGAACACCGGGGAGCTGTTTTTT
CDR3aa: CTSRDRNTGELFF

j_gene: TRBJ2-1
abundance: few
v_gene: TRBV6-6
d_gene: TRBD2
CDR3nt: TGTGCCAGCAGTTACTCCGCGGGGGGATACAATGAGCAGTTCTTC
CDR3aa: CASSYSAGGYNEQFF